The entry that follows covers one TCR beta chain sequence. Antigen specificity is unknown. This specimen belongs to a study of cytomegalovirus exposure and HLA in healthy donors. Sequencing was performed with immunoSEQ multiplex PCR; in TCRdb, only in-frame clones are kept and a portion is missing. The data show 60,000 to 85,000 clones, under 96% seen once. This CDR3 spans 15 amino acids. Trimming cost V 4 bases and J 4 bases; bases outside gene matches: 7. CDR1 PRHDT and CDR2 FYEKMQ come from the germline V gene (reference sequence). Study findings and constraints: As confirmed in vitro, a few CMV-associated chains were specific for CMV antigens. Cytomegalovirus association was listed for approximately 160 TCR beta chains.

The donors were members of the roughly 130-subject validation cohort (separate from the approximately 670-subject first cohort). V and J are TRBV13 and TRBJ2-5; 9 bases map to TRBD2. The sample comprised PBMCs. This sequence originates from a woman aged 18-30 years in good health and CMV-seropositive. The CDR3 protein is CASSSAGGPRETQYF. In DNA, the CDR3 is TGTGCCAGCAGCTCCGCGGGAGGGCCTCGAGAGACCCAGTACTTC.